The 21 T cell receptor beta chains listed next were all sequenced from one sample in a study of T cells in Graves' hyperthyroidism and ophthalmopathy. Amplified TCR beta CDR3 regions came from RNA transcripts. A first-round RT-PCR of the TCR CDR3 used the HTBI primer set. TCRdb analysed the multiplex PCR reads with MiXCR anew, one entry per CDR3 protein. This sample carries some 500,000 distinct CDR3 sequences, about 16% of them seen once, and the ten largest clones take 25% to 30%. Sequencing used blood. These receptors all come from a woman in her 30s with Graves' ophthalmopathy.

This clonotype was observed at least ten times. V is TRBV18 and J is TRBJ1-1, with no clear D. Germline values: CDR1 KGHSH, CDR2 LQKENI. The CDR3 consists of 13 residues. With 6 bases removed from V and 1 base from J, the gap between germline ends came to 9 bases. The CDR3 DNA is TGTGCCAGCTCTCCGACACAGAACACTGAAGCTTTCTTT. This gives the protein CASSPTQNTEAFF.

This clonotype was seen a few times. The chain is built from TRBV7-2 and TRBJ1-2, with a tentative D call TRBD1 (6 bases). V was cut by 4 bases and J by 6 bases, with 24 bases left in between. Germline-derived CDR1 and CDR2 are SGHTA and FQGNSA. The CDR3 runs to 17 residues. The CDR3 protein is CASSSSTWGQGYNGYTF. CDR3 sequence (DNA): TGTGCCAGCAGCTCCTCAACCTGGGGGCAGGGGTACAATGGCTACACCTTC. Full variable domain (missing parts from reference TRBV7-2 and TRBJ1-2): GAGVSQSPSNKVTEKGKDVELRCDPISGHTALYWYRQSLGQGLEFLIYFQGNSAPDKSGLPSDRFSAERTGGSVSTLTIQRTQQEDSAVYLCASSSSTWGQGYNGYTFGSGTRLTVV.

This clonotype was detected a few times. CDR3 loop: CAISVVLAGADEQYF. The CDR3 DNA is TGTGCCATCAGCGTAGTACTAGCGGGGGCCGACGAGCAGTACTTC. The V gene is TRBV10-3, the J gene TRBJ2-7; 11 bases map to TRBD2. The CDR3 length is 15 residues. Germline-derived CDR1 and CDR2 are ENHRY and SYGVKD. V lost 6 bases to trimming and J lost 5 bases; unmatched junction nucleotides: 9.

This clonotype was picked up many times. The CDR3 loop reads CASSLDRAARQPQHF. The DNA for the CDR3 is TGTGCCAGCAGTTTGGACAGGGCGGCCAGACAGCCCCAGCATTTT. This sequence joins TRBV28 and TRBJ1-5, with 8 nucleotides matching TRBD1. In germline, CDR1 is MDHEN, CDR2 SYDVKM. V gave up 3 bases and J gave up 7 bases; unmatched junction bases: 8. The CDR3 is 15 residues long.

The chain combines TRBV6-1 with TRBJ2-5, with 8 positions matching TRBD1. The CDR3 runs to 17 residues. The ends lost 0 bases at V and 2 bases at J; junction bases unmatched: 8. Germline assignment: CDR1 MNHNS and CDR2 SASEGT. The CDR3 here is CASSEALGTGIQETQYF. The CDR3 DNA reads TGTGCCAGCAGTGAAGCGCTTGGGACAGGCATTCAAGAGACCCAGTACTTC.

The chain employs TRBV6-1 and TRBJ2-1, with 8 bases that match TRBD2. Trimming removed 5 bases from V and 7 bases from J; junction bases left unmatched: 10. The CDR3 consists of 15 residues. Germline V gene sequence: CDR1 MNHNS, CDR2 SASEGT. This CDR3 reads CASSYYPGTSNEQFF. The CDR3 nucleotides read TGTGCCAGCAGTTATTACCCCGGGACTAGTAATGAGCAGTTCTTC.

This clonotype was detected only a few times. This chain uses TRBV28 with TRBJ2-5, with 7 bases identical to TRBD1. J gave up 4 bases and V 7 bases, and 6 bases lay outside the gene matches. The V gene's germline CDR1 is MDHEN and CDR2 SYDVKM. This CDR3 is 13 amino acids long. Here the CDR3 reads CASKGGLSETQYF. Here the CDR3 DNA reads TGTGCCAGCAAAGGGGGCCTCTCAGAGACCCAGTACTTC.

The chain employs TRBV9 and TRBJ1-1; 7 bases match TRBD1. V lost 4 bases, J lost 1 base, and 7 bases stayed unmatched. The CDR3 is made up of 15 amino acids. Germline V gives CDR1 SGDLS, CDR2 YYNGEE. CDR3 DNA: TGTGCCAGCAGCCAATTAAGACAGGGGAACACTGAAGCTTTCTTT. This encodes CASSQLRQGNTEAFF.

This clonotype was detected a few times. The rearrangement joins TRBV7-2 to TRBJ2-2; D call uncertain. The CDR3 length is 14 residues. In germline, CDR1 is SGHTA, CDR2 FQGNSA. V dropped 3 bases and J dropped 7 bases, with 12 bases sitting between them. CDR3: CASSFRQNGGELFF. CDR3 coding DNA: TGTGCCAGCAGCTTCCGACAAAACGGCGGGGAGCTGTTTTTT. The entire variable domain, with the rest obtained from reference TRBV7-2 and TRBJ2-2, is as follows: GAGVSQSPSNKVTEKGKDVELRCDPISGHTALYWYRQSLGQGLEFLIYFQGNSAPDKSGLPSDRFSAERTGGSVSTLTIQRTQQEDSAVYLCASSFRQNGGELFFGEGSRLTVL.

The chain joins TRBV27 to TRBJ1-2, with TRBD1 identical over 8 bases. Germline V gives CDR1 MNHEY, CDR2 SMNVEV (reference sequence). The V segment lost 5 bases and the J segment 6 bases; nucleotides outside the gene matches: 5. The CDR3 length is 13 residues. CDR3 nucleotides: TGTGCCAGCAGTCGATACAGGGGGGATGGCTACACCTTC. Its protein is CASSRYRGDGYTF.

This clonotype turned up a few times. V is TRBV9 and J is TRBJ2-5, with 7 nucleotides matching TRBD2. The CDR3 totals 13 residues. Germline lookup yields CDR1 SGDLS and CDR2 YYNGEE. J gave up 7 bases and V 1 base, and 4 bases lay outside the gene matches. CDR3 nucleotides: TGTGCCAGCAGCGTAACGGGAGGTGGGACCCAGTACTTC. Protein: CASSVTGGGTQYF.

V usage is TRBV28 and J usage is TRBJ2-7; D remains unclear. Per the germline V gene, CDR1 is MDHEN and CDR2 is SYDVKM. V lost 1 base, J lost 2 bases, and 9 bases lay in between. The length of the CDR3 is 14 residues. This CDR3 is CASSLLQTPYEQYF. In DNA form, the CDR3 reads TGTGCCAGCAGTTTATTACAGACGCCCTACGAGCAGTACTTC.

In this sample, this clonotype turned up many times. This rearrangement joins TRBV7-9 to TRBJ2-5; 7 nucleotides match TRBD2. Germline CDR1 is SEHNR and CDR2 is FQNEAQ (reference sequence). This CDR3 has 13 residues. V dropped 1 base and J dropped 12; count of bases not matched to a gene: 8. The CDR3: CASSLGASGIEYF. In DNA form, the CDR3 reads TGTGCCAGCAGCTTAGGGGCCAGCGGGATAGAGTACTTC.

As DNA, the CDR3 is TGCGCCAGCAGCCAAGAGAGAGACCGGGATGGCTACACCTTC. It specifies CASSQERDRDGYTF. The chain has TRBV4-3 and TRBJ1-2; no clear D gene. CDR3 length equals 14 residues. Per germline, CDR1 LGHNA and CDR2 YSLEER. V lost 0 bases, J lost 6 bases, and 11 bases lay in between.

In this sample, this clonotype turned up many times. The chain employs TRBV7-9 and TRBJ1-1; tentatively, D is TRBD1 (5 bases). From germline, CDR1 is SEHNR and CDR2 FQNEAQ (reference sequence). Trimming took 1 base from V and 0 from J, leaving 12 bases between them. The CDR3 has 16 residues. This CDR3 reads CASSLGAVGLNTEAFF. The CDR3 DNA reads as TGTGCCAGCAGCTTAGGGGCGGTGGGACTGAACACTGAAGCTTTCTTT.

V gene TRBV28 combines with J gene TRBJ2-3; D not certain. Trimming stripped 5 bases from V and 5 bases from J, with 14 bases between. Germline loops: CDR1 MDHEN, CDR2 SYDVKM. CDR3 length equals 14 residues. The CDR3 coding sequence is TGTGCCAGCAGTCTTTCGACGGTCGGAGATACGCAGTATTTT. This encodes CASSLSTVGDTQYF.

The sample holds a few counts of this clonotype. The V call is TRBV6-1, the J call TRBJ2-3; the D gene is possibly TRBD1 (7 bases). CDR1 and CDR2 (germline): MNHNS, SASEGT. V lost 7 bases and J 2 bases, leaving 31 bases between the germline ends. The CDR3 runs to 20 residues. Written as DNA, the CDR3 is TGTGCCAGCACAAGACAGGGAGGTTTATCAGTTGGCACGCACACAGATACGCAGTATTTT. This codes for CASTRQGGLSVGTHTDTQYF.

This clonotype occurred many times. The CDR3 DNA reads as TGTGCCTGGCACCGGGGCCTAAATTCACCCCTCCACTTT. It codes for CAWHRGLNSPLHF. V and J are TRBV30 and TRBJ1-6; TRBD1 is a possible D gene (5 bases). CDR3 length: 13 amino acids. From germline, CDR1 is GTSNPN and CDR2 SVGIG (reference sequence). Trimming removed 5 bases at V and 7 bases at J, with 12 bases between.

Ten or more counts support this clonotype. The rearrangement joins TRBV5-5 to TRBJ2-3, with D unclear. This CDR3 contains 12 residues. Trimming cost V 2 bases and J 3 bases, with 4 bases left between them. Germline assignment: CDR1 SGHKS and CDR2 YYEKEE (reference sequence). For the CDR3, the DNA is TGTGCCAGCAGCTTCATTACAGATACGCAGTATTTT. Translation: CASSFITDTQYF.

This clonotype was found many times. The gene calls are TRBV20-1 and TRBJ1-1; the D gene is possibly TRBD1 (6 bases). V lost 3 bases to trimming and J lost 4 bases, with 15 bases between them. There are 14 residues in the CDR3. Germline V gene data show CDR1 as DFQATT and CDR2 as SNEGSKA (reference sequence). This chain's CDR3 is CSARWQGRGTEAFF. CDR3 DNA: TGCAGTGCTAGGTGGCAGGGGCGAGGCACTGAAGCTTTCTTT.

This clonotype appeared many times. The chain uses TRBV12-3 or TRBV12-4 and TRBJ2-3, with D possibly matching TRBD2 (6 bases). The CDR3 consists of 15 residues. V was clipped by 7 bases and J by 4 bases, with 18 bases between them. CDR3 sequence (DNA): TGTGCCAGCAACCTGCTCGGGAGAGGAGCAGATACGCAGTATTTT. Amino acid sequence: CASNLLGRGADTQYF.